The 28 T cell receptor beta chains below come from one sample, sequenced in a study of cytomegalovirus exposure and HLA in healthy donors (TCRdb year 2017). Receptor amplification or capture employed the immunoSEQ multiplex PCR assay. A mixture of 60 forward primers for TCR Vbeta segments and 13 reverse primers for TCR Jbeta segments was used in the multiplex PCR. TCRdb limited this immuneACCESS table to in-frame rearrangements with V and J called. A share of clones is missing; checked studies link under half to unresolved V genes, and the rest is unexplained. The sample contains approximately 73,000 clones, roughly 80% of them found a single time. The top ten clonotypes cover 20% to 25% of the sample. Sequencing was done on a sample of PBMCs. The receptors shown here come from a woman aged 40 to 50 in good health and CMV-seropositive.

In nucleotides, the CDR3 is TGTGCCAGCTCACCGAGCCAATTTGAAGCTTTCTTT. This encodes CASSPSQFEAFF. V usage is TRBV18 and J usage is TRBJ1-1; no clear D gene. Germline CDR1 and CDR2: KGHSH and LQKENI. CDR3 size: 12 residues. V dropped 3 bases and J dropped 7 bases, with 9 bases sitting between them. The full variable domain, with the rest looked up from reference TRBV18 and TRBJ1-1, is NAGVMQNPRHLVRRRGQEARLRCSPMKGHSHVYWYRQLPEEGLKFMVYLQKENIIDESGMPKERFSAEFPKEGPSILRIQQVVRGDSAAYFCASSPSQFEAFFGQGTRLTVV.

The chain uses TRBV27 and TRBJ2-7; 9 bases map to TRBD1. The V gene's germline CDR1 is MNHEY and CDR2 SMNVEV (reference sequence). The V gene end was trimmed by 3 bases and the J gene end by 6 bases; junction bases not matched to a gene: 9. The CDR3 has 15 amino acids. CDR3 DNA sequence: TGTGCCAGCAGTTTTTTAAGGACAGGGGTCCGCGAGCAGTACTTC. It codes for CASSFLRTGVREQYF.

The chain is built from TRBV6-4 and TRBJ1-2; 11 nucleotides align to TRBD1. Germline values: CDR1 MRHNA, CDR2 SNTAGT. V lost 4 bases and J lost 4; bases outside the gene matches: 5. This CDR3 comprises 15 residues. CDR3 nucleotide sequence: TGTGCCAGCAGTGCCGGGACAGGGGGAGGCTATGGCTACACCTTC. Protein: CASSAGTGGGYGYTF.

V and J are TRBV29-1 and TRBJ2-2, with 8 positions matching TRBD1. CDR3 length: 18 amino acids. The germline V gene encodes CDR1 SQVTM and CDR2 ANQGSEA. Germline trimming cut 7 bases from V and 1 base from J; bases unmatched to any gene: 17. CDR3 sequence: CSANVVPPGQGNTGELFF. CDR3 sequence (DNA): TGCAGCGCGAACGTTGTGCCCCCCGGACAGGGGAACACCGGGGAGCTGTTTTTT.

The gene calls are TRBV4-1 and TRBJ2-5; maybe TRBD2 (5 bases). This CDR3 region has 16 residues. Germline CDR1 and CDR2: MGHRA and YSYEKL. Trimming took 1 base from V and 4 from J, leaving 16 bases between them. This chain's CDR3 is CASSQGVVGVLETQYF. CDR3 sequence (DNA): TGCGCCAGCAGCCAAGGGGTAGTCGGGGTTCTAGAGACCCAGTACTTC.

CDR3 residues: CASSLDWGQGNTEAFF. CDR3 coding DNA: TGTGCCAGCAGCTTAGATTGGGGGCAGGGGAACACTGAAGCTTTCTTT. The chain recombines TRBV7-6 with TRBJ1-1, with D maybe TRBD1 (6 bases). The CDR3 runs 16 residues. CDR1 is SGHVS, CDR2 FNYEAQ, per germline. With 1 base removed from V and 1 base from J, the gap between germline ends came to 13 bases.

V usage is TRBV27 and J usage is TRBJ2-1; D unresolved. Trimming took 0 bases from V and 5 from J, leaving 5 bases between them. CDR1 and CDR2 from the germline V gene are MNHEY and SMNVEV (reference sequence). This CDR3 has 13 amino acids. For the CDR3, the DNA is TGTGCCAGCAGTTTATCACAGAACAATGAGCAGTTCTTC. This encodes CASSLSQNNEQFF.

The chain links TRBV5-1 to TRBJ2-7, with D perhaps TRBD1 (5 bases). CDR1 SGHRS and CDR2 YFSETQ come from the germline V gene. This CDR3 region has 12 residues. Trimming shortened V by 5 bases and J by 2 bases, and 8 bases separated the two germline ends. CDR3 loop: CASRQETYEQYF. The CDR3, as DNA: TGCGCCAGCAGACAGGAGACCTACGAGCAGTACTTC.

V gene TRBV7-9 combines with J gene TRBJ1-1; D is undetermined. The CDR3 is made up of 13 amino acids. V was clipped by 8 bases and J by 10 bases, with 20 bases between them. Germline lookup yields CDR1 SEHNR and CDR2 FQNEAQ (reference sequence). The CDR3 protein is CASGAEVSGRAFF. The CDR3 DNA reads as TGTGCCAGCGGAGCCGAAGTGAGCGGCCGAGCTTTCTTT.

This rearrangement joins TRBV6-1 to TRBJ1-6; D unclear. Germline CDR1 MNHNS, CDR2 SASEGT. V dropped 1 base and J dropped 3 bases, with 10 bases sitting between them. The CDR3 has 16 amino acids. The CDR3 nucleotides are TGTGCCAGCAGTGAAGACATGGGCCTCTATAATTCACCCCTCCACTTT. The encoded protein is CASSEDMGLYNSPLHF.

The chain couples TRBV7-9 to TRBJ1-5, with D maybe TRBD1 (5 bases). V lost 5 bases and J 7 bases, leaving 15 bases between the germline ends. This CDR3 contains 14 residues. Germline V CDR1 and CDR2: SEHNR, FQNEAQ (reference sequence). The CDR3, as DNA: TGTGCCAGCAGCCCAAAGACAGTTGGACAGCCCCAGCATTTT. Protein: CASSPKTVGQPQHF.

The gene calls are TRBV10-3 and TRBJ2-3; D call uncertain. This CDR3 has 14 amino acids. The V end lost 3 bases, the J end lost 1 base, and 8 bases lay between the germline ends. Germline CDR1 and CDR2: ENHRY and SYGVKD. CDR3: CAISESTGTDTQYF. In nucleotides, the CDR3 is TGTGCCATCAGTGAAAGTACTGGCACAGATACGCAGTATTTT.

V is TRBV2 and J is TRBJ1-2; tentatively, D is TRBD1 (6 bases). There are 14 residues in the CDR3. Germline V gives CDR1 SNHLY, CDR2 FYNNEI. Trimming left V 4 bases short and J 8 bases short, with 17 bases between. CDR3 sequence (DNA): TGTGCCAGCAGTGTGGTAGGGGGGGCGCGAGGCTACACCTTC. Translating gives CASSVVGGARGYTF.

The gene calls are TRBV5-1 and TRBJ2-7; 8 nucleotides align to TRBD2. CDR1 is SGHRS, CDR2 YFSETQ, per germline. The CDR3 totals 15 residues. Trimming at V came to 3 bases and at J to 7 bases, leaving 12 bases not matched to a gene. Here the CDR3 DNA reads TGCGCCAGCAGCTGGGACCTTACTAGCGGAATAGAGCAGTACTTC. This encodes CASSWDLTSGIEQYF.

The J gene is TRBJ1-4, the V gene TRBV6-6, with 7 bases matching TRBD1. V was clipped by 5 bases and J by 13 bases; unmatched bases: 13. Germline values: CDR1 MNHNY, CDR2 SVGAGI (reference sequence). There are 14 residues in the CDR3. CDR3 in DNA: TGTGCCAGCAGTCCCCGGACAGGCCCGTTGCGACTGTTTTTT. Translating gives CASSPRTGPLRLFF.

CDR3 loop: CSVVVGGTGELFF. CDR3 nucleotides: TGCAGCGTTGTAGTGGGAGGGACCGGGGAGCTGTTTTTT. This chain links TRBV29-1 with TRBJ2-2; 7 positions match TRBD2. The J segment lost 5 bases and the V segment lost 4 bases, leaving 4 bases of the junction unmatched. The CDR3 has 13 residues. CDR1 is SQVTM, CDR2 ANQGSEA, per germline.

The DNA for the CDR3 is TGTGCCAGCAGTTACGGACTGTATAGCAATCAGCCCCAGCATTTT. Residues: CASSYGLYSNQPQHF. The rearrangement joins TRBV6-5 to TRBJ1-5, with D unclear. The CDR3 totals 15 residues. Trimming took off 2 bases at V and 0 bases at J, with 8 bases between the two ends. Germline values: CDR1 MNHEY, CDR2 SVGAGI.

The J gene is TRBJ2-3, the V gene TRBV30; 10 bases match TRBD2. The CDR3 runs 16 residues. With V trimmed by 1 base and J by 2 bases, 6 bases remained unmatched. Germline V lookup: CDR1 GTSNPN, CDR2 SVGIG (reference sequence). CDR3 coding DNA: TGTGCCTGGAGTGACCCTAGCGGGGGATTCACAGATACGCAGTATTTT. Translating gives CAWSDPSGGFTDTQYF.

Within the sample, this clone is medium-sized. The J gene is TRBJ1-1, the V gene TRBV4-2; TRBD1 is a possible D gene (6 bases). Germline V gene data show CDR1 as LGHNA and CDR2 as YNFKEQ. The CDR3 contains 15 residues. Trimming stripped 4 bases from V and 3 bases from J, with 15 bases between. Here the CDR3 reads CASSPFTGLDTEAFF. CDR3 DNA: TGTGCCAGCAGCCCTTTTACAGGGTTGGACACTGAAGCTTTCTTT.

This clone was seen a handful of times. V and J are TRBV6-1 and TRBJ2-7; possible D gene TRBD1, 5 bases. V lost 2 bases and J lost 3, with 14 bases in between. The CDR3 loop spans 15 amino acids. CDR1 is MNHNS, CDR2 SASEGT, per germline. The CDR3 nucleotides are TGTGCCAGCAGTGAATGGATTGGGGCCAGCTACGAGCAGTACTTC. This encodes CASSEWIGASYEQYF.

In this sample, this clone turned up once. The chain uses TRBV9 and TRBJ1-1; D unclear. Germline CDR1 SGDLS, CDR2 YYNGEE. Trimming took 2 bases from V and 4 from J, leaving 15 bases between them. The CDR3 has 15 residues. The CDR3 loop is CASSVGGSLATEAFF. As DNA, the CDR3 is TGTGCCAGCAGCGTGGGTGGGTCGCTAGCCACTGAAGCTTTCTTT.

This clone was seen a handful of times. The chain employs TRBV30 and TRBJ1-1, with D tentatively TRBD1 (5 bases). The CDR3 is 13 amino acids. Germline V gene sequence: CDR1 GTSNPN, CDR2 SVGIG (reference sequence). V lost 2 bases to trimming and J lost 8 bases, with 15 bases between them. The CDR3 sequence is CAWSLGVGSEAFF. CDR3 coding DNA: TGTGCCTGGAGTTTAGGGGTAGGAAGCGAAGCTTTCTTT.

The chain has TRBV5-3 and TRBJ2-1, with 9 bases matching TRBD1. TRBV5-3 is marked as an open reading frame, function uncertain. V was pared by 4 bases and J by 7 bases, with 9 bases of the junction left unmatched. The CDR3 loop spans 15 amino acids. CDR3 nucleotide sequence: TGTGCCAGAAGCACCGGGACAGGGTGTGGTAATGAGCAGTTCTTC. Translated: CARSTGTGCGNEQFF.

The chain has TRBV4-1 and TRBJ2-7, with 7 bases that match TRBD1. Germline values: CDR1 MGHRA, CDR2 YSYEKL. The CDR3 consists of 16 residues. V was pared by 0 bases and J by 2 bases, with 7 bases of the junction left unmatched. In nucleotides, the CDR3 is TGCGCCAGCAGCCAAGACGACAGGGCGGAAACCTACGAGCAGTACTTC. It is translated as CASSQDDRAETYEQYF.

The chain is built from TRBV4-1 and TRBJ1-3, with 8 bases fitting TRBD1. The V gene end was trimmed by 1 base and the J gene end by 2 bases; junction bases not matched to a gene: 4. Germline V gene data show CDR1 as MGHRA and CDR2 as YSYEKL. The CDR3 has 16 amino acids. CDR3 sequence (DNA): TGCGCCAGCAGCCAAGCCTGGACAGGGACTGGAAACACCATATATTTT. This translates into CASSQAWTGTGNTIYF.

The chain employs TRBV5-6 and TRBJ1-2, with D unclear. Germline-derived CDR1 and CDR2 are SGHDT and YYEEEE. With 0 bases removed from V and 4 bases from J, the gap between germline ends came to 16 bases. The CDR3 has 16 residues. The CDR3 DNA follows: TGTGCCAGCAGCTTGGGACTTGGCACTCTTCGCTATGGCTACACCTTC. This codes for CASSLGLGTLRYGYTF. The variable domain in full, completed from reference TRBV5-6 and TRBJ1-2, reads DAGVTQSPTHLIKTRGQQVTLRCSPKSGHDTVSWYQQALGQGPQFIFQYYEEEERQRGNFPDRFSGHQFPNYSSELNVNALLLGDSALYLCASSLGLGTLRYGYTFGSGTRLTVV.

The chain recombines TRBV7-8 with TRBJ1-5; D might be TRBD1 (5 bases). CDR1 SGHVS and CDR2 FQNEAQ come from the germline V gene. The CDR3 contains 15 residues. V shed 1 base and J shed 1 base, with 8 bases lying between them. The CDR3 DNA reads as TGTGCCAGCAGCTTAGGGGGCCGGAGCAATCAGCCCCAGCATTTT. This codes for CASSLGGRSNQPQHF.

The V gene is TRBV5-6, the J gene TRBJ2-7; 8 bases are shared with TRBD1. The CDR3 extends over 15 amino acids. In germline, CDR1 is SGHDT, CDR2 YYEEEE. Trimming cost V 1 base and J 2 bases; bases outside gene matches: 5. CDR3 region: CASSLRGTGAYEQYF. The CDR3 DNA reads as TGTGCCAGCAGCTTGAGGGGGACAGGTGCCTACGAGCAGTACTTC.